A selection of T cell receptor beta chains follows, all from one sample in a study of cytomegalovirus exposure and HLA in healthy donors. Only in-frame clones appear in the TCRdb table, and some are missing; sequencing was by immunoSEQ multiplex PCR. This sample has 90,000 to 100,000 clones, with about 81% found just once. The sequencing sample was made of PBMCs. The origin of the receptors is a man in his forties in good health and CMV-seronegative. CDR3s include the opening cysteine and the closing phenylalanine or tryptophan. A D gene is named only where the DNA matches it firmly. Size is omitted from some rows. Given values are once, few, many or a class for expanded clones.

clone_size | j_call | d_call | v_call | cdr3_nt | cdr3_aa
once | TRBJ1-5 | TRBD1 | TRBV28 | TGTGCCAGCAGTGGGGACAGATTTCAGCCCCAGCATTTT | CASSGDRFQPQHF
few | TRBJ1-4 | TRBD1 | TRBV6-5 | TGTGCCAGCAGCCACAGGGGGCTCGGGGTGGGAAAACTGTTTTTT | CASSHRGLGVGKLFF
NA | TRBJ2-5 | TRBD2 | TRBV5-1 | TGCGCCAGCAGCTTGGCTAGCGGCCTCCAAGAGACCCAGTACTTC | CASSLASGLQETQYF
NA | TRBJ2-7 | TRBD1 | TRBV5-1 | TGCGCCAGCAGCTCTGGGACAGGGGGTAACGAGCAGTACTTC | CASSSGTGGNEQYF
NA | TRBJ2-1 | TRBD1 | TRBV5-1 | TGCGCCAGCAGCTTGAACACAGGGGGTTTGGTATACAATGAGCAGTTCTTC | CASSLNTGGLVYNEQFF
NA | TRBJ1-1 | NA | TRBV27 | TGTGCCAGCAGTCTCTTCAGTGGAGCTGAAGCTTTCTTT | CASSLFSGAEAFF
few | TRBJ1-1 | NA | TRBV29-1 | TGCAGCGTTCTGAGCGGGGGGCCGTGGAACACTGAAGCTTTCTTT | CSVLSGGPWNTEAFF
NA | TRBJ2-2 | NA | TRBV7-2 | TGTGCCAGCAGCCCACGACACGGGGGGCCCGGGGAGCTGTTTTTT | CASSPRHGGPGELFF
NA | TRBJ2-2 | NA | TRBV19 | TGTGCCAGTAGCCAGATGAACACCGGGGAGCTGTTTTTT | CASSQMNTGELFF
NA | TRBJ1-6 | NA | TRBV2 | TGTGCCAGCACCGTGAGCTCCTATAATTCACCCCTCCACTTT | CASTVSSYNSPLHF